The 27 T cell receptor beta chains in this list originate from one sample, sequenced in a study of T cell responses to AZD1222 COVID-19 vaccine (dated by TCRdb to the early 2020s). In light of the paper, this sample's time point label describes: baseline before first vaccination. Preparation of the library involved the immunoSEQ multiplex PCR assay. Entries here come from immuneACCESS through TCRdb and include only in-frame sequences with V and J called. Some clones fail to appear in such tables; in the studies checked, an unresolved V gene covers under half of the shortfall, and the cause of the remainder is unknown. The sample table holds about 120,000 clones, of which roughly 88% were seen once. Around 3.5% of the sample comes from the top ten. The sequenced sample was peripheral blood, obtained on day 0 of AZD1222 vaccination. The origin of the receptors is an adult in good health.

This clone was seen only a few times. V is TRBV2 and J is TRBJ2-1; TRBD2 agrees at 9 bases. V gave up 1 base and J gave up 13 bases; unmatched junction bases: 5. CDR3 size: 13 residues. Germline CDR1 SNHLY, CDR2 FYNNEI. The CDR3 bases are TGTGCCAGCAGTGAAGATCTAGCGGGGTTCCAGTTCTTC. This sequence encodes CASSEDLAGFQFF.

The count of this clone is one. The gene calls are TRBV19 and TRBJ1-2, with TRBD1 as a possible D gene (6 bases). V lost 3 bases, J lost 4 bases, and 12 bases lay in between. CDR1 is LNHDA, CDR2 SQIVND, per germline (reference sequence). This CDR3 has 14 residues. CDR3 sequence (DNA): TGTGCCAGTAGTATCGACGGACAGCTCTATGGCTACACCTTC. Amino acid sequence: CASSIDGQLYGYTF. Using reference TRBV19 and TRBJ1-2 for the parts outside the CDR3, the full variable domain is DGGITQSPKYLFRKEGQNVTLSCEQNLNHDAMYWYRQDPGQGLRLIYYSQIVNDFQKGDIAEGYSVSREKKESFPLTVTSAQKNPTAFYLCASSIDGQLYGYTFGSGTRLTVV.

The genes are TRBV5-1 and TRBJ1-6; D possibly corresponds to TRBD1 (6 bases). The CDR3 spans 14 residues. Trimming left V 2 bases short and J 9 bases short, with 12 bases between. Germline loops: CDR1 SGHRS, CDR2 YFSETQ. As DNA, the CDR3 is TGCGCCAGCAGCTTAGGGGGGGCTGGTTCACCCCTCCACTTT. This translates into CASSLGGAGSPLHF.

This chain connects TRBV12-3 or TRBV12-4 to TRBJ2-2; weak D call: TRBD1 (6 bases). Trimming took 6 bases from V and 9 from J, leaving 14 bases between them. The CDR3 contains 13 residues. CDR3 sequence: CASSQGQYRELFF. CDR3 bases: TGTGCCAGCAGCCAAGGACAGTACCGGGAGCTGTTTTTT.

This rearrangement joins TRBV3-1 (or the pseudogene TRBV3-2) to TRBJ1-4; D is uncertain. The CDR3 consists of 16 residues. Between the trimmed V and J ends, which lost 4 bases and 5 bases, there was a span of 17 bases. The germline gives CDR1 LGHDT, CDR2 YNNKEL (reference sequence). The CDR3: CASSPRMSGFNEKLFF. The CDR3 DNA sequence: TGTGCCAGCAGCCCCCGAATGTCGGGATTCAATGAAAAACTGTTTTTT.

The chain is built from TRBV4-1 and TRBJ2-6, with 8 positions matching TRBD1. CDR1 and CDR2 from the germline V gene are MGHRA and YSYEKL. The CDR3 has 17 amino acids. V was pared by 1 base and J by 1 base, with 3 bases of the junction left unmatched. CDR3 nucleotides: TGCGCCAGCAGCCAAGGTAGACAGGGGTCTGGGGCCAACGTCCTGACTTTC. The encoded protein is CASSQGRQGSGANVLTF.

The chain couples TRBV12-3 or TRBV12-4 to TRBJ1-1, with D perhaps matching TRBD1 (6 bases). This CDR3 is built from 11 residues. Trimming cost V 10 bases and J 8 bases, with 14 bases left between them. The CDR3 here is CATKGTGEAFF. DNA for the CDR3: TGTGCCACCAAGGGAACAGGGGAAGCTTTCTTT.

The V call is TRBV12-5, the J call TRBJ1-1, with D perhaps matching TRBD1 (5 bases). The ends were cut back, 1 base at V and 8 bases at J, with 11 bases in the middle. The CDR3 covers 13 residues. From germline, CDR1 is LGHNT and CDR2 FRNRAP. This chain's CDR3 is CASGLGGSSEAFF. The CDR3 bases are TGTGCTAGTGGTTTGGGGGGGTCCAGCGAAGCTTTCTTT.

The gene calls are TRBV6-5 and TRBJ1-6; no firm D call. V was clipped by 7 bases and J by 5 bases, with 12 bases between them. CDR3 size: 14 residues. Looked up from germline, CDR1 is MNHEY and CDR2 is SVGAGI. CDR3 bases: TGTGCCAGCATAATCGGCAGCGATAATTCACCCCTCCACTTT. Encoded protein: CASIIGSDNSPLHF.

This chain connects TRBV5-1 to TRBJ1-2, with D uncertain. The V end was cut by 0 bases, the J end by 1 base, with 7 bases between. The CDR3 is 14 amino acids. Germline-derived CDR1 and CDR2 are SGHRS and YFSETQ. In DNA, the CDR3 is TGCGCCAGCAGCTTGGCCCCAGATAACTATGGCTACACCTTC. Protein: CASSLAPDNYGYTF.

This chain links TRBV5-4 with TRBJ2-5; TRBD2 aligns across 9 bases. Looked up from germline, CDR1 is SGHNT and CDR2 is YYREEE (reference sequence). J gave up 5 bases and V 7 bases, and 9 bases lay outside the gene matches. This CDR3 contains 14 residues. The CDR3 sequence: CASHSGSLVETQYF. For the CDR3, the DNA is TGTGCCAGCCATAGCGGGAGCTTGGTGGAGACCCAGTACTTC.

The V gene is TRBV7-2, the J gene TRBJ2-1; D gene uncertain. CDR3 length: 12 amino acids. Germline V CDR1 and CDR2: SGHTA, FQGNSA. Trimming removed 2 bases at V and 9 bases at J, with 8 bases between. The DNA for the CDR3 is TGTGCCAGCAGCTTAAAAGTGACTGAGCAGTTCTTC. Its translation is CASSLKVTEQFF.

CDR3 residues: CASSDSNRGPAHEQYF. DNA for the CDR3: TGTGCCAGCAGTGATAGCAACAGGGGGCCCGCCCACGAGCAGTACTTC. The rearrangement links TRBV6-1 to TRBJ2-7; 9 nucleotides agree with TRBD1. With V trimmed by 3 bases and J by 5 bases, 11 bases remained unmatched. Germline CDR1 is MNHNS and CDR2 is SASEGT. This CDR3 spans 16 amino acids.

The CDR3 DNA follows: TGCGCCAGCAGCCGTAAAAAGGAGACCCAGTACTTC. Protein product: CASSRKKETQYF. This sequence joins TRBV5-1 and TRBJ2-5; D not certain. The CDR3 contains 12 residues. Germline CDR1 is SGHRS and CDR2 is YFSETQ. V lost 4 bases and J 5 bases, leaving 9 bases between the germline ends.

The chain links TRBV6-2 or TRBV6-3 to TRBJ1-1; perhaps TRBD1 as D (5 bases). V lost 2 bases to trimming and J lost 4 bases, with 14 bases between them. There are 15 residues in the CDR3. Germline-derived CDR1 and CDR2 are MNHEY and SVGEGT. CDR3 in amino acids: CASSYSGTPSTEAFF. CDR3 nucleotides: TGTGCCAGCAGTTACAGCGGGACCCCGTCCACTGAAGCTTTCTTT.

V is TRBV7-2 and J is TRBJ1-5; possible D gene TRBD1, 5 bases. Germline V gives CDR1 SGHTA, CDR2 FQGNSA. The CDR3 length is 13 residues. The V end lost 4 bases, the J end lost 7 bases, and 11 bases lay between the germline ends. The CDR3 loop reads CASSSDRGQPQHF. The DNA for the CDR3 is TGTGCCAGCAGCTCCGATAGGGGCCAGCCCCAGCATTTT.

The V and J genes are TRBV9 and TRBJ2-3; TRBD2 is a possible D gene (7 bases). V shed 0 bases and J shed 4 bases, with 21 bases lying between them. This CDR3 has 18 residues. CDR1 is SGDLS and CDR2 is YYNGEE in the germline V gene. CDR3: CASSVEMRGPPVADTQYF. The CDR3 DNA sequence: TGTGCCAGCAGCGTAGAAATGCGGGGGCCCCCCGTCGCAGATACGCAGTATTTT.

This clone was seen once. The chain is built from TRBV27 and TRBJ1-1; 7 nucleotides agree with TRBD1. Germline values: CDR1 MNHEY, CDR2 SMNVEV (reference sequence). J lost 3 bases, V lost 4 bases, and 11 bases had no gene match. The CDR3 loop spans 16 amino acids. CDR3 DNA sequence: TGTGCCAGCAGTTCACGACAGGGCGGGAGGTACACTGAAGCTTTCTTT. It encodes CASSSRQGGRYTEAFF.

The V gene is TRBV5-5, the J gene TRBJ2-1, with D perhaps TRBD2 (6 bases). The CDR3 sequence is 16 residues long. In germline, CDR1 is SGHKS, CDR2 YYEKEE (reference sequence). V lost 5 bases and J 6 bases, leaving 21 bases between the germline ends. The CDR3 region has the DNA TGTGCCAGCAGGTATATGCGGGGCGCCATTGGCAATGAGCAGTTCTTC. Amino acid sequence: CASRYMRGAIGNEQFF.

This clone appeared a few times. The CDR3 does not end in the conserved phenylalanine or tryptophan, so this is likely a read error. No DNA is shown, since the ends of the CDR3 on it are uncertain; the CDR3 is the one TCRdb lists. The V call is TRBV2, the J call TRBJ2-7; TRBD2, the D gene given by the table, was not confirmed from the DNA. CDR1 and CDR2 from the germline V gene are SNHLY and FYNNEI. The CDR3 adds up to 10 amino acids, both ends counted. CDR3 loop: CASSEWGLTL.

V gene TRBV19 combines with J gene TRBJ1-5; D call uncertain. The CDR3 consists of 15 residues. Germline CDR1 and CDR2: LNHDA and SQIVND (reference sequence). V shed 7 bases and J shed 5 bases, with 18 bases lying between them. This chain's CDR3 is CASKGSFTSYQPQHF. The CDR3 DNA reads TGTGCCAGTAAGGGCAGCTTTACCTCCTATCAGCCCCAGCATTTT. Supplemented by reference TRBV19 and TRBJ1-5, the full variable domain reads DGGITQSPKYLFRKEGQNVTLSCEQNLNHDAMYWYRQDPGQGLRLIYYSQIVNDFQKGDIAEGYSVSREKKESFPLTVTSAQKNPTAFYLCASKGSFTSYQPQHFGDGTRLSIL.

The chain employs TRBV4-2 and TRBJ2-7; D remains unclear. Germline V lookup: CDR1 LGHNA, CDR2 YNFKEQ. This CDR3 spans 18 amino acids. Trimming took 3 bases from V and 2 from J, leaving 23 bases between them. The DNA of the CDR3 is TGTGCCAGCAGCCAGGGCCCGGTCTCTAAGGGCCTAACCTACGAGCAGTACTTC. Its translation: CASSQGPVSKGLTYEQYF.

This rearrangement joins TRBV6-5 to TRBJ2-2; 8 nucleotides line up with TRBD1. CDR1 is MNHEY, CDR2 SVGAGI, per germline. Trimming at V came to 1 base and at J to 5 bases, leaving 6 bases not matched to a gene. The CDR3 contains 16 residues. The CDR3 reads CASSYFGRGQTGELFF. The DNA for the CDR3 is TGTGCCAGCAGTTACTTCGGCAGGGGGCAAACCGGGGAGCTGTTTTTT.

The V gene is TRBV6-2 or TRBV6-3, the J gene TRBJ2-1; D is perhaps TRBD1 (6 bases). Germline V lookup: CDR1 MNHEY, CDR2 SVGEGT. The CDR3 extends over 12 amino acids. Trimming took off 4 bases at V and 10 bases at J, with 11 bases between the two ends. In nucleotides, the CDR3 is TGTGCCAGCAGTTCCGACAGGAGGGAGCAGTTCTTC. Translated: CASSSDRREQFF.

The chain is built from TRBV3-1 (or the pseudogene TRBV3-2) and TRBJ2-5, with 8 bases that match TRBD2. The CDR3 loop spans 14 amino acids. The V gene's germline CDR1 is LGHDT and CDR2 YNNKEL (reference sequence). J gave up 4 bases and V 4 bases, and 5 bases lay outside the gene matches. The CDR3 sequence: CASSPRREGETQYF. CDR3 sequence (DNA): TGTGCCAGCAGCCCTCGTCGGGAGGGAGAGACCCAGTACTTC.

CDR3 sequence: CASSAGGWGTEAFF. The CDR3 DNA reads TGTGCCAGTAGCGCAGGGGGCTGGGGCACTGAAGCTTTCTTT. The chain combines TRBV19 with TRBJ1-1; 8 positions match TRBD1. Germline V gene sequence: CDR1 LNHDA, CDR2 SQIVND (reference sequence). The CDR3 loop spans 14 amino acids. V lost 6 bases, J lost 4 bases, and 7 bases stayed unmatched.

This chain connects TRBV7-8 to TRBJ2-1, with D possibly being TRBD1 or TRBD2 (5 bases each). Germline CDR1 reads SGHVS; CDR2 reads FQNEAQ. The ends were cut back, 3 bases at V and 5 bases at J, with 14 bases in the middle. The CDR3 sequence is 15 residues long. CDR3 protein: CASSFSGATHNEQFF. CDR3 nucleotide sequence: TGTGCCAGCAGCTTCTCCGGGGCTACTCACAATGAGCAGTTCTTC.